This T cell receptor (beta chain) is from a study of shared clonotypes between healthy human individuals. Study observations and caveats: At large depth, rarefaction still showed sorted-subset sequencing to be incomplete.

Trimming stripped 4 bases from V and 7 bases from J, with 8 bases between. CDR1 and CDR2 (germline): SGHTA, FQGNSA. CDR3 length: 11 amino acids. A note on this clone: Its antigen remains unknown.

Clones were sequenced by immunoSEQ multiplex PCR, and TCRdb holds only the in-frame ones, with some missing. Among about 1.1 million clones listed, about 80% were seen once. Sample: memory CD4+ T cells from PBMCs. Noted subset: CD45RA-negative fraction. The V and J genes are TRBV7-2 and TRBJ2-7; the D is unclear. This TCR came from a young man in good health. Some clones in this sample may be carry-over from other donors' samples. Written as DNA, the CDR3 is TGTGCCAGCAGCTCCCCGGTAGAGCAGTACTTC. Its translation is CASSSPVEQYF.